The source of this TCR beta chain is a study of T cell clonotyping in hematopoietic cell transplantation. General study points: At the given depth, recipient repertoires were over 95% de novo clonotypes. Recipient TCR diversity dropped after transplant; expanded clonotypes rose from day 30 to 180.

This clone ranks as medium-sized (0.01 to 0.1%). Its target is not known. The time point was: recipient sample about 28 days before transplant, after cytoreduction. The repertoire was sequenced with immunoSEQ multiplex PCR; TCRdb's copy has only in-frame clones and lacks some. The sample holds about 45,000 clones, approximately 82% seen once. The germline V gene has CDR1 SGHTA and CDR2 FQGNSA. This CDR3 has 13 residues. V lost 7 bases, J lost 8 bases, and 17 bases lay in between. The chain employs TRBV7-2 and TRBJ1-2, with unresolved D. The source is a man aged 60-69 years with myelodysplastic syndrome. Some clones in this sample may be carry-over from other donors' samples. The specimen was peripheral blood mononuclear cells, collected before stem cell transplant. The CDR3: CASTMSPTGGYTF. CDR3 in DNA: TGTGCCAGCACCATGTCTCCAACTGGAGGCTACACCTTC.